Sequencing of this T cell receptor beta chain was carried out in a study of blood T cell repertoires in COVID-19. Study background: Donors in the United States, Italy and Spain gave samples during acute or convalescent COVID-19.

Germline trimming cut 5 bases from V and 4 bases from J; bases unmatched to any gene: 10. The CDR3 is 16 amino acids. Germline V CDR1 and CDR2: LGHNA, YNFKEQ. TCRdb keeps only in-frame clones here, not all; method: immunoSEQ multiplex PCR. The table lists roughly 140,000 clones, around 83% of them singletons, with roughly 3.9% in the top ten. The sequence came from a woman older than 75 with acute or convalescent COVID-19. Material for sequencing was peripheral blood. The rearrangement links TRBV4-2 to TRBJ1-2; 10 bases map to TRBD1. The CDR3 here is CASSFRDRGKSYGYTF. CDR3 coding DNA: TGTGCCAGCAGCTTCAGGGACAGGGGAAAGTCCTATGGCTACACCTTC.